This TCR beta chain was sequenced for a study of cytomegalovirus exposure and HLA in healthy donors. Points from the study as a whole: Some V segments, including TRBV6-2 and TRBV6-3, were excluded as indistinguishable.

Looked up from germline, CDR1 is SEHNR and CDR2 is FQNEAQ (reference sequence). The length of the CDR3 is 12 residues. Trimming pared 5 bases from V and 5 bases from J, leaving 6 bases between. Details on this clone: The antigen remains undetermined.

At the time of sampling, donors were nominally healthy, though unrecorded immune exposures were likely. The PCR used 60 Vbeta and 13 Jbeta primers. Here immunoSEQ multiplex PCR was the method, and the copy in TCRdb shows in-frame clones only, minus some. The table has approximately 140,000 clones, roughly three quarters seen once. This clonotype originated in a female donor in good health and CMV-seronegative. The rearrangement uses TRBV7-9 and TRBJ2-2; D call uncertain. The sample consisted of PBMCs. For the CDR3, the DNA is TGTGCCAGCAGCCCCCAGACCGGGGAGCTGTTTTTT. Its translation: CASSPQTGELFF. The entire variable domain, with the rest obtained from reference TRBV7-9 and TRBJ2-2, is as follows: DTGVSQNPRHKITKRGQNVTFRCDPISEHNRLYWYRQTLGQGPEFLTYFQNEAQLEKSRLLSDRFSAERPKGSFSTLEIQRTEQGDSAMYLCASSPQTGELFFGEGSRLTVL.